Detailed here is one T cell receptor (beta chain). The record originates from a study of shared clonotypes between healthy human individuals. For the study at large: A few men and a couple of women, aged 18 to 49, were donors.

The length of the CDR3 is 14 residues. Germline CDR1 and CDR2: ENHRY and SYGVKD. Trimming cost V 3 bases and J 7 bases, with 12 bases left between them. Deep-level running was used for the assay. An even split of each subset's genomic DNA across several immunoSEQ plates was performed. The authors loaded around 200 ng DNA, approximately 30,000 T cell genomes, into sorted-subset replicate PCRs. Clones were read by immunoSEQ multiplex PCR, and TCRdb kept only the in-frame ones, dropping some. Altogether about 660,000 clones are present, around 74% being singletons, with the ten largest covering around 1.6%.

The chain couples TRBV10-3 to TRBJ1-4; D gene ambiguous. The sequenced sample consisted of memory CD4+ T cells sorted from blood. Subset in this sample: CD45RA-negative fraction. This TCR was recovered from a woman aged 30 to 39 in good health. The CDR3 nucleotides are TGTGCCATCAGTGAAAGGGAGGATTGTGAAAAACTGTTTTTT. As protein: CAISEREDCEKLFF.